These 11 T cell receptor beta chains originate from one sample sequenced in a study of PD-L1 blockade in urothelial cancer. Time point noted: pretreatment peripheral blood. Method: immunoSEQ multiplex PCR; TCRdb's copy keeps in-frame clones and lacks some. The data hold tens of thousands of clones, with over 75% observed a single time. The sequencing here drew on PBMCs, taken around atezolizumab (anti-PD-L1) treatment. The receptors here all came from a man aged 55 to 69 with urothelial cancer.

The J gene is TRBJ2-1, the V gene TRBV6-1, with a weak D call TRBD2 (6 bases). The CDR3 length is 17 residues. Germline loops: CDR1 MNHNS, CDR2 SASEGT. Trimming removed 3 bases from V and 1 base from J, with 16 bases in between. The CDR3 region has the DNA TGTGCCAGCAGTGAGACACTACCTAGCGCTTCCTACAATGAGCAGTTCTTC. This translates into CASSETLPSASYNEQFF.

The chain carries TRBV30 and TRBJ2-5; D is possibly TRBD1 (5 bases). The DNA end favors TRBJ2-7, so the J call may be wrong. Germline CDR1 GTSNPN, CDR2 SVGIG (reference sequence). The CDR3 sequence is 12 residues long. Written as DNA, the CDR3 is TGTGCCTGGAGTGAACAGGCCTACGAGCAGTACTTC. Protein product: CAWSEQAYEQYF.

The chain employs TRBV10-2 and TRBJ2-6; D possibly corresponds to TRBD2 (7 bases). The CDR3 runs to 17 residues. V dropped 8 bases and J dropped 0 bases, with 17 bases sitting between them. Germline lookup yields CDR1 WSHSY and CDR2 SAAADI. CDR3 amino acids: CASGGGTGNSGANVLTF. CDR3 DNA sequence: TGCGCCAGCGGGGGGGGAACAGGGAACTCTGGGGCCAACGTCCTGACTTTC.

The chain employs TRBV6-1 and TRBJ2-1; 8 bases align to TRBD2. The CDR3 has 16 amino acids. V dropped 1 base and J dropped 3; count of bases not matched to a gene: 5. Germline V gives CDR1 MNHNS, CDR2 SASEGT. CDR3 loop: CASSEESSGLYNEQFF. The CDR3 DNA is TGTGCCAGCAGTGAAGAATCTAGCGGGCTCTACAATGAGCAGTTCTTC.

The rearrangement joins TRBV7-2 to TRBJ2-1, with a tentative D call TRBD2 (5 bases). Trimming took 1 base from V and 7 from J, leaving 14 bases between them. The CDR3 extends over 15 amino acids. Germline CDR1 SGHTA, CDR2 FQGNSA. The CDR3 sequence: CASSLVPGGSNEQFF. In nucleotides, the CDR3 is TGTGCCAGCAGCTTAGTCCCAGGAGGCTCAAATGAGCAGTTCTTC.

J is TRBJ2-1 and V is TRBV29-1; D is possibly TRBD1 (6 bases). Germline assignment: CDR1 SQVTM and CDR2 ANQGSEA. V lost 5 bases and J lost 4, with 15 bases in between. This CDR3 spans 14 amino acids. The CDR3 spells CSVFQGLGYNEQFF. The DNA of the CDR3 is TGCAGCGTTTTTCAGGGGTTGGGATACAATGAGCAGTTCTTC.

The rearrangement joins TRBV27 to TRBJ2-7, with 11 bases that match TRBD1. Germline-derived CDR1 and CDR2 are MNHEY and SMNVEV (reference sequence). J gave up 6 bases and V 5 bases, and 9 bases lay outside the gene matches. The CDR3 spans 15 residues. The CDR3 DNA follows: TGTGCCAGCAGTCTCTCCGGGACAGGGGGGTTCGAGCAGTACTTC. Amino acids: CASSLSGTGGFEQYF.

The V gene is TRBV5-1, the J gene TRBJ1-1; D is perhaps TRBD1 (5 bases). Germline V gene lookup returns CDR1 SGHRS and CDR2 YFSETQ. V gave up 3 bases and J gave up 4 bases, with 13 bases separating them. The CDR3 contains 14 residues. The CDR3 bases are TGCGCCAGCAGCTCCCAGGGCTCCGGCACTGAAGCTTTCTTT. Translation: CASSSQGSGTEAFF.

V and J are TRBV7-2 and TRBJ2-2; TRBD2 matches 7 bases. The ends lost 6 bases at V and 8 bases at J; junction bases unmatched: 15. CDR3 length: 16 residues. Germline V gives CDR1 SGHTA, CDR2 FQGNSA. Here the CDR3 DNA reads TGTGCCAGCAGTTTCCGGGTGGCGGGAGACGGTGGGGAGCTGTTTTTT. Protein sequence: CASSFRVAGDGGELFF.

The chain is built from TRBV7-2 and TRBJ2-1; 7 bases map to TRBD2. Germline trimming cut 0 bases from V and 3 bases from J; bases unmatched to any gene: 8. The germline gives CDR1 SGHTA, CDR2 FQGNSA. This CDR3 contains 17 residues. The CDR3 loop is CASSLAAVGGLYNEQFF. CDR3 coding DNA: TGTGCCAGCAGCTTAGCGGCTGTGGGAGGGCTCTACAATGAGCAGTTCTTC.

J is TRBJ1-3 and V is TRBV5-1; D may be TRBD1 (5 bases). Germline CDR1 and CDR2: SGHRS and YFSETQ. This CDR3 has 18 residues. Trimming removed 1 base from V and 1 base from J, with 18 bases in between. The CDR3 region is CASSLRGTVLFSGNTIYF. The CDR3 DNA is TGCGCCAGCAGCTTGAGGGGAACAGTACTGTTTTCTGGAAACACCATATATTTT. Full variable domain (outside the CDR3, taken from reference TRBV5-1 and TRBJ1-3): KAGVTQTPRYLIKTRGQQVTLSCSPISGHRSVSWYQQTPGQGLQFLFEYFSETQRNKGNFPGRFSGRQFSNSRSEMNVSTLELGDSALYLCASSLRGTVLFSGNTIYFGEGSWLTVV.